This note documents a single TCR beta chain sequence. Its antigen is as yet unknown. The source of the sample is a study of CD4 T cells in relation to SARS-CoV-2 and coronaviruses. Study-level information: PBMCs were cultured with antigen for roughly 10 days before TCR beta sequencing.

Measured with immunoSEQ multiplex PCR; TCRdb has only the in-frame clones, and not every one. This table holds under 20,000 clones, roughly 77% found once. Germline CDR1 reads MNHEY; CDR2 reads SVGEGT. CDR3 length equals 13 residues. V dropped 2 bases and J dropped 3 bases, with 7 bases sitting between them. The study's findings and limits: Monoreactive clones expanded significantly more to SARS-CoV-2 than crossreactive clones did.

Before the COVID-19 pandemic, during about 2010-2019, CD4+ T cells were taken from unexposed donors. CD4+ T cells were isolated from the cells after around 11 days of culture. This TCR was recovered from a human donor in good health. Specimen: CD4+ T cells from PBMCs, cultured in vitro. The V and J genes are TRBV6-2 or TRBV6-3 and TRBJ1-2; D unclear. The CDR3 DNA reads TGTGCCAGCAGTTACCCGGGGTACTATGGCTACACCTTC. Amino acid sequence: CASSYPGYYGYTF.